This TCR beta chain was recorded in a study of Tregs in tolerant kidney transplant recipients. Study-wide context: The nonmyeloablative bone marrow transplants came from related graft donors, with transient mixed chimerism. Findings of the study overall: Some patients' samples used different primers over time, so nucleotide sequences weren't comparable. No direct test of biological reproducibility was done here.

CD4+CD25+CD127- Tregs, CD4+CD25- non-Tregs, CD4 and CD8 cells were sorted. Germline loops: CDR1 SGDLS, CDR2 YYNGEE. The CDR3 totals 14 residues. V was shortened by 1 base and J by 4 bases, with 9 bases between the two germline ends. Produced via immunoSEQ multiplex PCR; TCRdb's table is partial and in-frame only. The table shows tens of thousands of clones, with 98% occurring only once. Concerning this clone: Its antigen is unidentified.

The material sequenced was CD4+ T cells from blood, taken before the transplant. This sequence originates from a human donor who received a combined kidney and bone marrow transplant. The V and J genes are TRBV9 and TRBJ1-3; D is perhaps TRBD1 (5 bases). The CDR3 loop reads CASSVQGSGNTIYF. The CDR3 region has the DNA TGTGCCAGCAGCGTACAGGGTTCAGGAAACACCATATATTTT.